This T cell receptor beta chain was sequenced during a study of cytomegalovirus exposure and HLA in healthy donors. Study-wide points: The authors reported that TCR beta sequences could predict HLA-A and HLA-B alleles. These predictions were accurate for most subjects in the first cohort. Many donors shared some public TCRs, even though most TCR sequences were rare. In a later analysis, CMV-associated beta chains were mostly HLA-associated, it appeared. There were several of the most significant clusters that appeared linked to common viral pathogens in a later analysis.

PCR involved 60 Vbeta and 13 Jbeta primers. Repertoires were generated with immunoSEQ multiplex PCR, while TCRdb's copy carries only in-frame clones and drops some. The sample has under 250,000 clones. Germline lookup yields CDR1 SGHTA and CDR2 FQGNSA. V trimming: 5 bases; J trimming: 12 bases; junction bases outside the gene matches: 18. The CDR3 extends over 16 amino acids. Regarding this clone: Antigen unknown.

The TCR comes from a girl between 2 and 10 years old in good health and CMV-seropositive. Specimen: PBMCs. The gene calls are TRBV7-2 and TRBJ2-1, with 8 bases fitting TRBD1. This chain's CDR3 is CASSLLRGQGARRQFF. As DNA, the CDR3 is TGTGCCAGCAGCCTCCTCCGGGGGCAGGGGGCGCGGCGGCAGTTCTTC.